The clone carrying this T cell receptor beta chain was found many times. For the second PCR, which ran for about 7 to 11 cycles, a sample-barcoded 5' primer and a J-beta primer mix were used. TCRdb independently ran MiXCR on the 5' RACE reads; one entry per CDR3 protein. The data show more than 500,000 distinct CDR3 sequences, about 29% seen once. This sample was included in a study of blood T cells in healthy people across ages. The sample also formed part of further work on T cells of mothers and their children.

The sequence was collected from a boy aged 2 to 10 in good health. Sequencing input: blood.

DNA for the CDR3: TGTGCCAGCAGTTCTAACCAATATGGCTACACCTTC. It is translated as CASSSNQYGYTF. The chain links TRBV7-2 to TRBJ1-2, with D unresolved. In germline, CDR1 is SGHTA, CDR2 FQGNSA. CDR3 length: 12 residues. V lost 6 bases and J lost 5, with 10 bases in between.